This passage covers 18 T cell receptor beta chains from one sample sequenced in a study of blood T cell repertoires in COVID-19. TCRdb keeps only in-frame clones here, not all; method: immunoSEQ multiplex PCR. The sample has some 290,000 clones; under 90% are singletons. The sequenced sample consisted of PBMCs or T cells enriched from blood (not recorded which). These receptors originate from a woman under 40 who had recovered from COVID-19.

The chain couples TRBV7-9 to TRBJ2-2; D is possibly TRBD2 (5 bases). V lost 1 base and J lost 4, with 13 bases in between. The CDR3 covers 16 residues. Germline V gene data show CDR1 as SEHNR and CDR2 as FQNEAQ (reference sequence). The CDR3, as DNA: TGTGCCAGCAGCTTAGAAGTCGGGGTGATCACCGGGGAGCTGTTTTTT. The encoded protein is CASSLEVGVITGELFF.

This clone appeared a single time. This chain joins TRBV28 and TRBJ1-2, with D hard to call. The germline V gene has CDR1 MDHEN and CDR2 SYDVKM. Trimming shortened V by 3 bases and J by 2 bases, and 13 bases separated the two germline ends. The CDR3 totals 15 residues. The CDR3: CASSFLDSYNYGYTF. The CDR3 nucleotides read TGTGCCAGCAGTTTTCTCGACTCATACAACTATGGCTACACCTTC.

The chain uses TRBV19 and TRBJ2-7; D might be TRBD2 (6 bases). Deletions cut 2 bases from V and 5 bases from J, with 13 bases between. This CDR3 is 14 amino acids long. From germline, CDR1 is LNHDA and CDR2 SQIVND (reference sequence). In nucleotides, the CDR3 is TGTGCCAGTAGTATAACGGGAGCGGTCCACGAGCAGTACTTC. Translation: CASSITGAVHEQYF.

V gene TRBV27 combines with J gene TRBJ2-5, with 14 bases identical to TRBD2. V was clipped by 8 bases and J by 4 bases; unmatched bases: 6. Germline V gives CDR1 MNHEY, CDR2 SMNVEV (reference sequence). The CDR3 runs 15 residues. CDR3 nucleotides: TGTGCCAGCGGGAAAGGACTAGCGGGAGGAGAGACCCAGTACTTC. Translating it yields CASGKGLAGGETQYF.

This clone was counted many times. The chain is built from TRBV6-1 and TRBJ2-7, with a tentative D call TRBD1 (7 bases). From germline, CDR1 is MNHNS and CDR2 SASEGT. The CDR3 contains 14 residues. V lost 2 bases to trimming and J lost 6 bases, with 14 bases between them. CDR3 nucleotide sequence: TGTGCCAGCAGTGAACAGGGGGAGGCGGCCGAGCAGTACTTC. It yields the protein CASSEQGEAAEQYF.

The CDR3, as DNA: TGCGCCAGCAGCGGGCCTAGCGGATACGAGCAGTACTTC. Amino acids: CASSGPSGYEQYF. The gene calls are TRBV5-1 and TRBJ2-7, with 7 bases that match TRBD2. Losses at the gene ends were 4 bases for V and 4 bases for J; bases not matched to a gene: 5. The CDR3 length is 13 residues. Germline values: CDR1 SGHRS, CDR2 YFSETQ.

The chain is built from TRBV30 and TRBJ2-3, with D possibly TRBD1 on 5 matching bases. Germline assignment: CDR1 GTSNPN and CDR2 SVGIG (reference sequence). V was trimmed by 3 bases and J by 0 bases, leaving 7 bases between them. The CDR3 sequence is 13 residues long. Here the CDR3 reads CAWRQASTDTQYF. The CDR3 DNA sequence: TGTGCCTGGAGACAGGCAAGCACAGATACGCAGTATTTT.

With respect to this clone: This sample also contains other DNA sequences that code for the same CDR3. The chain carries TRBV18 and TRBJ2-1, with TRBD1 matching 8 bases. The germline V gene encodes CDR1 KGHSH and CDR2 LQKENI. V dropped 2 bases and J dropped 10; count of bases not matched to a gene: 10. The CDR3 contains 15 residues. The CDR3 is CASSPSRGPSWEQFF. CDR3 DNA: TGTGCCAGCTCACCATCCAGGGGGCCTTCGTGGGAGCAGTTCTTC.

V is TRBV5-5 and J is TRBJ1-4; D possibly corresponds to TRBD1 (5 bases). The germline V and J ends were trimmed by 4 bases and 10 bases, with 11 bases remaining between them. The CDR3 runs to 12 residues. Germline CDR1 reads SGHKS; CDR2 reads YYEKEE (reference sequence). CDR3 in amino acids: CASSPTEGKLFF. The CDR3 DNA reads TGTGCCAGCAGCCCGACAGAAGGAAAACTGTTTTTT. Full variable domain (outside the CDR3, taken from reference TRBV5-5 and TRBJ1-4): DAGVTQSPTHLIKTRGQQVTLRCSPISGHKSVSWYQQVLGQGPQFIFQYYEKEERGRGNFPDRFSARQFPNYSSELNVNALLLGDSALYLCASSPTEGKLFFGSGTQLSVL.

The CDR3 loop is CASSLAPWAEAFF. Written as DNA, the CDR3 is TGTGCCAGCAGTTTAGCCCCTTGGGCCGAAGCTTTCTTT. The chain combines TRBV28 with TRBJ1-1; D is undetermined. This CDR3 region has 13 residues. Germline CDR1 MDHEN, CDR2 SYDVKM. Trimming left V 2 bases short and J 8 bases short, with 12 bases between.

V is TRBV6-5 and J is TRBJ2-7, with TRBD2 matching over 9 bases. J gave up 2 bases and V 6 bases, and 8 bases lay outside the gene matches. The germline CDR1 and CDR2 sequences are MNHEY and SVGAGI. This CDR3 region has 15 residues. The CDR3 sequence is CASRPPGLAAYEQYF. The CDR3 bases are TGTGCCAGCAGGCCTCCGGGACTAGCTGCCTACGAGCAGTACTTC.

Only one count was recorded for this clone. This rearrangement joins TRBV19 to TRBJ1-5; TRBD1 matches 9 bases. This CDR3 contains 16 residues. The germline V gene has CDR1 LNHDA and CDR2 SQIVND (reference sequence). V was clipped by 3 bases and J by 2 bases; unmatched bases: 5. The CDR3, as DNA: TGTGCCAGTAGTATGAAACGGGACAGGGGCAATCAGCCCCAGCATTTT. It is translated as CASSMKRDRGNQPQHF.

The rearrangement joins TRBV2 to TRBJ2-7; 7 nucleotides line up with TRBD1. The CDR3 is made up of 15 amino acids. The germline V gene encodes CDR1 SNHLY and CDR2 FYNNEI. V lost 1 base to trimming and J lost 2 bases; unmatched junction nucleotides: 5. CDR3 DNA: TGTGCCAGCAGTGAAGAGGTCCAGGGGGCCTACGAGCAGTACTTC. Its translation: CASSEEVQGAYEQYF.

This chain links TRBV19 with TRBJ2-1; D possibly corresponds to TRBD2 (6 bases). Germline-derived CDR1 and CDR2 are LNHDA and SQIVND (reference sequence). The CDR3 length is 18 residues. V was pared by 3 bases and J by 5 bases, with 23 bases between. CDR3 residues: CASSMVGSLGVQDNEQFF. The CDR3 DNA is TGTGCCAGTAGTATGGTCGGGAGTCTGGGGGTCCAGGACAATGAGCAGTTCTTC.

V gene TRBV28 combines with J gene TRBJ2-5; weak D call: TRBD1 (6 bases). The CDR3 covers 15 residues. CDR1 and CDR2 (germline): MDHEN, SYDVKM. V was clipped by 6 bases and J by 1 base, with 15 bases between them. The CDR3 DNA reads TGTGCCAGCAGACAACCGGGACAAACCCAAGAGACCCAGTACTTC. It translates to CASRQPGQTQETQYF.

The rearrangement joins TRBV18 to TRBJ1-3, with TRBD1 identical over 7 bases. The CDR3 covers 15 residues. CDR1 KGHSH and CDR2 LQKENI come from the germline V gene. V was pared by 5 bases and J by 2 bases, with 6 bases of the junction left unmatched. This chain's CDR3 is CASSGGQNPGNTIYF. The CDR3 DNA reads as TGTGCCAGCTCAGGGGGACAGAATCCTGGAAACACCATATATTTT.

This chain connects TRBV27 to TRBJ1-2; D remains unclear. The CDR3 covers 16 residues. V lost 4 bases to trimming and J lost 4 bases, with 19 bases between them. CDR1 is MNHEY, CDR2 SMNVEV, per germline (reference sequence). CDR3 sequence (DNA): TGTGCCAGCAGTTCCTCCGCCTGGGTCCAGCGCTATGGCTACACCTTC. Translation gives CASSSSAWVQRYGYTF.

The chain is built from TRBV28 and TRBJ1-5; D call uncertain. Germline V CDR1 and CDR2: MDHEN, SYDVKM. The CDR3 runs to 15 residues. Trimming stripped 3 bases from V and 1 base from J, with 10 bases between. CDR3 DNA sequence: TGTGCCAGCAGTTTTAGTTTAGAGAGCAATCAGCCCCAGCATTTT. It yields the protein CASSFSLESNQPQHF.